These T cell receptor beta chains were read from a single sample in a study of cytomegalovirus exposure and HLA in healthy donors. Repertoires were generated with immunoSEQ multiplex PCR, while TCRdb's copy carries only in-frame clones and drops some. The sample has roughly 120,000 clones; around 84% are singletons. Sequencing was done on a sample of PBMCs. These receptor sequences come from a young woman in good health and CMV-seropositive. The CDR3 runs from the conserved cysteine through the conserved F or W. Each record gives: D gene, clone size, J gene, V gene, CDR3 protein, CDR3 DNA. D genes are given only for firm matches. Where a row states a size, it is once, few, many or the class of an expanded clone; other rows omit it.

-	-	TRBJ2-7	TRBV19	CASSISAGASYEQYF	TGTGCCAGTAGTATTTCGGCAGGGGCGTCCTACGAGCAGTACTTC
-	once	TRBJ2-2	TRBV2	CASKRDGLSWELFF	TGTGCCAGCAAACGGGACGGACTAAGTTGGGAGCTGTTTTTT
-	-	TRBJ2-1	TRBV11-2	CAAGRNEQFF	TGTGCCGCAGGGCGAAATGAGCAGTTCTTC
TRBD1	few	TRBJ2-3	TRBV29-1	CSAQFGTGLDTQYF	TGCAGCGCCCAGTTCGGGACAGGGCTCGATACGCAGTATTTT
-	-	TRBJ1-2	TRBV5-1	CASSQTPEGYGYTF	TGCGCCAGCAGCCAGACGCCTGAGGGATATGGCTACACCTTC
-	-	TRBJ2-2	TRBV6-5	CASSYSISRNTGELFF	TGTGCCAGCAGTTACTCGATTTCCAGGAACACCGGGGAGCTGTTTTTT
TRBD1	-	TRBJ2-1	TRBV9	CASSLGTASYNEQFF	TGTGCCAGCAGCCTCGGGACAGCCTCCTACAATGAGCAGTTCTTC
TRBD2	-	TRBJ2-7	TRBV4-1	CASSQTPGGGASSYEQYF	TGCGCCAGCAGCCAGACCCCCGGGGGAGGGGCAAGTTCCTACGAGCAGTACTTC
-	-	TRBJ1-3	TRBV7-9	CSSSLSYSGNTIYF	TGTTCCAGCAGCTTATCCTACTCTGGAAACACCATATATTTT
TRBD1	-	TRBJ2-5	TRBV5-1	CASSLSDRVGETQYF	TGCGCCAGCAGCTTATCAGACAGGGTCGGGGAGACCCAGTACTTC
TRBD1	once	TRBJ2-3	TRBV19	CASSIGGQITDTQYF	TGTGCCAGTAGTATAGGGGGACAGATCACAGATACGCAGTATTTT
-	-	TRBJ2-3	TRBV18	CASSGQYGGTDTQYF	TGTGCCAGCTCAGGGCAGTATGGCGGCACAGATACGCAGTATTTT
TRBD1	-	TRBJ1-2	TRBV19	CAIRGQGQYYGYIF	TGTGCCATAAGAGGACAGGGGCAGTACTATGGCTACATCTTC
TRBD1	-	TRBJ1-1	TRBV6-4	CASSATTGVEAFF	TGTGCCAGCAGTGCCACCACAGGGGTTGAGGCTTTCTTT
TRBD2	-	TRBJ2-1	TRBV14	CASSQERPAGNSYNEQFF	TGTGCCAGCAGCCAAGAACGGCCAGCGGGGAACTCCTACAATGAGCAGTTCTTC
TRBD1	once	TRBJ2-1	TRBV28	CASSQQGALVYNEQFF	TGTGCCAGCAGCCAACAGGGGGCCCTCGTCTACAATGAGCAGTTCTTC
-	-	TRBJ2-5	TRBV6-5	CASRTRGETQYF	TGTGCCAGCAGGACCAGGGGAGAGACCCAGTACTTC
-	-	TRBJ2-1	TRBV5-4	CASSLDVFLGGSYNEQFF	TGTGCCAGCAGCTTGGACGTGTTTCTCGGGGGCTCCTACAATGAGCAGTTCTTC
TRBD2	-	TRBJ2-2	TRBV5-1	CASRLTAGGNTGELFF	TGCGCCAGCAGACTCACTGCGGGGGGGAACACCGGGGAGCTGTTTTTT
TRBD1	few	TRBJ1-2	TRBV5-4	CASSSRTGLYGYTF	TGTGCCAGCAGCTCCCGGACAGGCCTCTATGGCTACACCTTC
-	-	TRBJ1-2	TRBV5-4	CASSLVDRANYGYTF	TGTGCCAGCAGCTTGGTAGACAGAGCTAACTATGGCTACACCTTC
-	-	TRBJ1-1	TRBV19	CASSIEGDMNTEAFF	TGTGCCAGTAGTATAGAGGGAGATATGAACACTGAAGCTTTCTTT
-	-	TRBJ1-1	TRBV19	CASSRVFDTEAFF	TGTGCCAGTAGTCGGGTTTTTGACACTGAAGCTTTCTTT
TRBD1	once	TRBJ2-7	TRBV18	CASSLYRGEEYEQYF	TGTGCCAGCTCACTCTACAGGGGAGAGGAATACGAGCAGTACTTC
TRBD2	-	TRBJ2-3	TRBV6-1	CASSFLLAGADTQYF	TGTGCCAGCAGTTTCCTACTAGCGGGAGCAGATACGCAGTATTTT
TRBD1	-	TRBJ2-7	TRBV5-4	CASSYTRQGAFPDPYEQYF	TGTGCCAGCAGCTACACCCGACAGGGGGCCTTCCCCGACCCTTACGAGCAGTACTTC
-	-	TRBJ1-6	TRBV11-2	CASSLMGQYNSPLHF	TGTGCCAGCAGCTTGATGGGACAATATAATTCACCCCTCCACTTT
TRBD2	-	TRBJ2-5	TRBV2	CASRRAGGGKETQYF	TGTGCCAGCAGGAGAGCGGGGGGCGGGAAGGAGACCCAGTACTTC
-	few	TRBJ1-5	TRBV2	CASSEQVNNQPQHF	TGTGCCAGCAGCGAACAGGTGAACAATCAGCCCCAGCATTTT
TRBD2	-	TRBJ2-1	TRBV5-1	CASSSLGGGYNEQFF	TGCGCCAGCAGCTCCCTTGGCGGGGGCTACAATGAGCAGTTCTTC
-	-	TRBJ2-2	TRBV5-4	CASSLARRGPTGELFF	TGTGCCAGCAGCTTGGCACGGCGGGGGCCCACCGGGGAGCTGTTTTTT
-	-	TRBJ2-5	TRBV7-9	CASSLGNQETQYF	TGTGCCAGCAGCTTGGGCAACCAAGAGACCCAGTACTTC
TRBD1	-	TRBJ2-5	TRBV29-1	CSARDREVRETQYF	TGCAGCGCGCGGGACAGGGAAGTCCGGGAGACCCAGTACTTC
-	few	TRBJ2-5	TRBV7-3	CASSLRGPQETQYF	TGTGCCAGCAGCTTGCGGGGGCCCCAAGAGACCCAGTACTTC
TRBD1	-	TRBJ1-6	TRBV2	CASKGQGLSPLHF	TGTGCCAGCAAGGGACAGGGTCTCTCACCCCTCCACTTT
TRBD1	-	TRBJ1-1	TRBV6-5	CASRETGFTEAFF	TGTGCCAGCAGAGAGACAGGGTTCACTGAAGCTTTCTTT
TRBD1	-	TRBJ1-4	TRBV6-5	CASSQGQGGEKLFF	TGTGCCAGCAGCCAGGGACAGGGCGGCGAAAAACTGTTTTTT
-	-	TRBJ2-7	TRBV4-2	CASSQDWWQGSKSYEQYF	TGTGCCAGCAGCCAAGATTGGTGGCAGGGGTCAAAGTCCTACGAGCAGTACTTC
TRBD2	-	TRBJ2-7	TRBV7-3	CASSAKLAGGYEQYF	TGTGCCAGCAGCGCAAAACTAGCGGGGGGTTACGAGCAGTACTTC
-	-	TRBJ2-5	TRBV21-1	CASTPGTKETQYF	TGTGCCAGCACCCCCGGGACTAAAGAGACCCAGTACTTC
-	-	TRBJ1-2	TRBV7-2	CASTLRDWETWSYGYTF	TGTGCCAGCACCCTCCGGGACTGGGAAACCTGGAGCTATGGCTACACCTTC
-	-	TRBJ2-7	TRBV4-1	CASSTTGITYEQYF	TGCGCCAGCAGCACCACAGGGATTACCTACGAGCAGTACTTC
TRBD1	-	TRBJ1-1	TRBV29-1	CSVDRTGANTEAFF	TGCAGCGTAGACAGGACAGGAGCGAACACTGAAGCTTTCTTT
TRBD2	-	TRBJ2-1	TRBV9	CASSPQTSSWGEQFF	TGTGCCAGCAGCCCCCAGACTAGCAGCTGGGGTGAGCAGTTCTTC
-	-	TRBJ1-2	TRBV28	CASSFIYGRKILDGYTF	TGTGCCAGCAGTTTTATATATGGCAGGAAGATATTAGATGGCTACACCTTC
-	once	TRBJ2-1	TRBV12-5	CATRTPGVPVQTGRKNNEQFF	TGTGCTACCCGCACGCCCGGGGTGCCCGTCCAAACTGGACGGAAAAACAATGAGCAGTTCTTC
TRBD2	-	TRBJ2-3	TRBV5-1	CASISGGAEADTQYF	TGCGCCAGCATATCCGGGGGGGCGGAGGCAGATACGCAGTATTTT
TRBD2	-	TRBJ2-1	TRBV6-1	CASLAGGNNEQFF	TGTGCCAGTCTAGCGGGGGGCAACAATGAGCAGTTCTTC
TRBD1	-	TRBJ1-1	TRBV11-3	CASSEWQGAEAFF	TGTGCCAGCAGCGAATGGCAGGGGGCTGAAGCTTTCTTT